The T cell receptor beta chain under discussion was sequenced for a study of T-cell memory formation after mild COVID-19. Findings of the study overall: Nothing showed for sure that second-wave clones peaking on day 37 were SARS-CoV-2 specific. Prior to infection, memory already included some responding clones, suggesting cross-reactive memory joined.

After 5'RACE with constant-segment primers, TCR alpha and TCR beta cDNA libraries carrying sample barcodes and UMIs were obtained. TCRdb reanalysed the 5' RACE reads using MiXCR and keeps one entry per CDR3 protein. Of under 250,000 distinct CDR3 sequences in the sample, over 8.5% were seen once. The CDR3 contains 13 residues. CDR1 and CDR2 (germline): DFQATT, SNEGSKA (reference sequence). To note about this clonotype: Its specificity is not known.

The sequenced material came from PBMCs or a T cell subset sorted from them (not recorded which). The receptor's source is a man younger than 35 who had mild COVID-19 (a few samples of this study predate the infection). Cell type and time point are not known. The chain is built from TRBV20-1 and TRBJ1-1; D ambiguous. The CDR3 protein is CRAVASLNTEAFF. The CDR3, as DNA: TGCAGGGCTGTTGCAAGCTTGAACACTGAAGCTTTCTTT.